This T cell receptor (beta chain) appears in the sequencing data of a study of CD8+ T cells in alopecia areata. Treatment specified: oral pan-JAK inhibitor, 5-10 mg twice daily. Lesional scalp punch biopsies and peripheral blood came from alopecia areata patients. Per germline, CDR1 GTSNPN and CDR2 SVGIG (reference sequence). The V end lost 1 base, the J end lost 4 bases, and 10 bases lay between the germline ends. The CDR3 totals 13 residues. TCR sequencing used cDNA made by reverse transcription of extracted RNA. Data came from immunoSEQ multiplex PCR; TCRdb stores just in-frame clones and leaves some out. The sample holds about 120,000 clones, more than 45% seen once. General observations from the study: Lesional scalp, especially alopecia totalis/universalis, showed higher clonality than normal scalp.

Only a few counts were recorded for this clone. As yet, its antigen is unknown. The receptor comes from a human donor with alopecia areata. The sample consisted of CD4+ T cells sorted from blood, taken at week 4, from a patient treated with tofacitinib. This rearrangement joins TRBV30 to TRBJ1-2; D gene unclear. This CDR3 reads CAWSGSVGYGYTF. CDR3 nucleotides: TGTGCCTGGAGTGGCAGCGTGGGCTATGGCTACACCTTC.